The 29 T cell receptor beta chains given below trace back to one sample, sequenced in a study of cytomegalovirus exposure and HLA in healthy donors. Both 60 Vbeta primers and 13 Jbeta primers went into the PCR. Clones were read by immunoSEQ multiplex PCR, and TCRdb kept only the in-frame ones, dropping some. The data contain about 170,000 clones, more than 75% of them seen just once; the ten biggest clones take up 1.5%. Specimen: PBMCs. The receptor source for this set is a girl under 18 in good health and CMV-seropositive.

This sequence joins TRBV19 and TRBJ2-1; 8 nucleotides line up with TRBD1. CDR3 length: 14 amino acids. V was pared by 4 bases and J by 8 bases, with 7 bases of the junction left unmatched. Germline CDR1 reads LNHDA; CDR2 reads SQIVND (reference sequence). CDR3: CASSTDGQGYEQFF. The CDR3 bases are TGTGCCAGTAGTACCGATGGACAGGGCTATGAGCAGTTCTTC.

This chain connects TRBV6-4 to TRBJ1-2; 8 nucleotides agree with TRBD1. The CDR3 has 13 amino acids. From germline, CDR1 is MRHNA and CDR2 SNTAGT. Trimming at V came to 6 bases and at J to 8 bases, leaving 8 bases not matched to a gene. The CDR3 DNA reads TGTGCCAGCAGCAACAGGGGGGACCGCGGCTACACCTTC. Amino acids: CASSNRGDRGYTF.

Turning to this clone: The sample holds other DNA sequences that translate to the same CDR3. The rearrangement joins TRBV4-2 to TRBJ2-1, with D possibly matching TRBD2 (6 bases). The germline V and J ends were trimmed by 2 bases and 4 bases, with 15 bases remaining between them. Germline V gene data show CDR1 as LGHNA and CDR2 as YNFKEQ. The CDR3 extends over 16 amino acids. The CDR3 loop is CASSQSTGTYYNEQFF. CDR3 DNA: TGTGCCAGCAGCCAATCGACCGGGACTTATTACAATGAGCAGTTCTTC.

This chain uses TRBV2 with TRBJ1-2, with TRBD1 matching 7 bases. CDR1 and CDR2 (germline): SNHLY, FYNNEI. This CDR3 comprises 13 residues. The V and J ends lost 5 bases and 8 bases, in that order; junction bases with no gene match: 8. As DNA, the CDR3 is TGTGCCAGCAGTAGACAGGGAATATGGGGCTACACCTTC. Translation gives CASSRQGIWGYTF.

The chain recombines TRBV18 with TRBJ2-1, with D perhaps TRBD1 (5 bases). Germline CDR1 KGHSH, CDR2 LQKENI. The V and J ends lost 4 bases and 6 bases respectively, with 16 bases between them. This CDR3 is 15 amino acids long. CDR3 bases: TGTGCCAGCTCACTTACGCAGGGTAGTACCAATGAGCAGTTCTTC. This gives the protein CASSLTQGSTNEQFF.

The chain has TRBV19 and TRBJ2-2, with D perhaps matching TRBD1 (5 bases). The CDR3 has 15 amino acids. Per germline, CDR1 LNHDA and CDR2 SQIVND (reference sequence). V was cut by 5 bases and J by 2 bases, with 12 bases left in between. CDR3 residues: CASSGARANTGELFF. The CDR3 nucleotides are TGTGCCAGTAGTGGGGCGAGAGCTAACACCGGGGAGCTGTTTTTT.

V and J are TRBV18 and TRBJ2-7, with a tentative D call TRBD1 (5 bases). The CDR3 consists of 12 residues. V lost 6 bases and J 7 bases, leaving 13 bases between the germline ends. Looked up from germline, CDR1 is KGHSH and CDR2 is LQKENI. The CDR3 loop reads CASSLGQGEQYF. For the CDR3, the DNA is TGTGCCAGCTCGTTAGGGCAGGGAGAGCAGTACTTC.

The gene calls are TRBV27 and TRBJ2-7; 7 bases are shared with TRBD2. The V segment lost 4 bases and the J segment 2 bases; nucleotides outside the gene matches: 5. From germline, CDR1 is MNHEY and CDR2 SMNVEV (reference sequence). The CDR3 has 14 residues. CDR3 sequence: CASSSGGRTYEQYF. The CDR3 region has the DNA TGTGCCAGCAGTTCCGGGGGGAGGACCTACGAGCAGTACTTC.

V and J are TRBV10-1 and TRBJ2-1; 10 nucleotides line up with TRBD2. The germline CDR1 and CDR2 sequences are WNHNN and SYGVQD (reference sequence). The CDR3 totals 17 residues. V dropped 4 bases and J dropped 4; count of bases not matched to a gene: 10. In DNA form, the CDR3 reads TGCGCCAGCAGTGGGGAAAAGCGGGGGGGAGTATACAATGAGCAGTTCTTC. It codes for CASSGEKRGGVYNEQFF.

The CDR3 protein is CASGSFSAGVTYEQYF. In DNA, the CDR3 is TGTGCCAGTGGAAGTTTCTCAGCGGGGGTCACCTACGAGCAGTACTTC. The rearrangement joins TRBV28 to TRBJ2-7; 8 bases are a match to TRBD2. CDR3 size: 16 residues. CDR1 MDHEN and CDR2 SYDVKM come from the germline V gene. The ends lost 9 bases at V and 2 bases at J; junction bases unmatched: 15. Using reference TRBV28 and TRBJ2-7 for the parts outside the CDR3, the full variable domain is DVKVTQSSRYLVKRTGEKVFLECVQDMDHENMFWYRQDPGLGLRLIYFSYDVKMKEKGDIPEGYSVSREKKERFSLILESASTNQTSMYLCASGSFSAGVTYEQYFGPGTRLTVT.

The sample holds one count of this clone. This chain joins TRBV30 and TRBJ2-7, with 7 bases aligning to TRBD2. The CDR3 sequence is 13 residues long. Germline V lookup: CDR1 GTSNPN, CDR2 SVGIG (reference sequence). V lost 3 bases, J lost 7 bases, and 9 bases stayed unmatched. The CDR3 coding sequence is TGTGCCTGGAGGGAAGCGGGATCTGGTGAGCAGTACTTC. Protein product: CAWREAGSGEQYF.

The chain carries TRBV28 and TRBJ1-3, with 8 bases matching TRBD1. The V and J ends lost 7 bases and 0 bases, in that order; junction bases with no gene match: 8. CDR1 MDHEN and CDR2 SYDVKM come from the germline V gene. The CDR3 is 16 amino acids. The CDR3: CASMDGTGDSGNTIYF. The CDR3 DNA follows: TGTGCCAGCATGGATGGGACAGGCGACTCTGGAAACACCATATATTTT.

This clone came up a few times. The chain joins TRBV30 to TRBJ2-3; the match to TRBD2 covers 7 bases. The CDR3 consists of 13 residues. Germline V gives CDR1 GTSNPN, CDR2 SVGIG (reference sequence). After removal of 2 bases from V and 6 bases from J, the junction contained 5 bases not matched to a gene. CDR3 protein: CAWSSVGGDTQYF. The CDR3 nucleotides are TGTGCCTGGAGTTCCGTGGGAGGGGATACGCAGTATTTT.

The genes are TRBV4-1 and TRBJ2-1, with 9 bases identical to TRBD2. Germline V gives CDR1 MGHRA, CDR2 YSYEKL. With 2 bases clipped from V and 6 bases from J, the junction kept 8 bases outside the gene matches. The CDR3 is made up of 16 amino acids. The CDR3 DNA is TGCGCCAGCAGCCAAATAGCGGGAGTTGGGTCCAATGAGCAGTTCTTC. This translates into CASSQIAGVGSNEQFF.

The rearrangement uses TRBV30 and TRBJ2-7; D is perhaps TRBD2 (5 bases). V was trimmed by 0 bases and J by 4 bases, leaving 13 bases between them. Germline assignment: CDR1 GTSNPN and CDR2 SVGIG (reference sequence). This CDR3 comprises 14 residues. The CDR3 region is CAWSVGARGYEQYF. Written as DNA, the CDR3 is TGTGCCTGGAGTGTCGGCGCGAGAGGGTACGAGCAGTACTTC.

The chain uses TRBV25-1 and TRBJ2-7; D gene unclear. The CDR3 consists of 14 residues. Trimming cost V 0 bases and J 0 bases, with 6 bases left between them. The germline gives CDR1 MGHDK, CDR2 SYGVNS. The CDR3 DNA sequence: TGTGCCAGCAGTGAATACAGGAACTCCTACGAGCAGTACTTC. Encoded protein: CASSEYRNSYEQYF.

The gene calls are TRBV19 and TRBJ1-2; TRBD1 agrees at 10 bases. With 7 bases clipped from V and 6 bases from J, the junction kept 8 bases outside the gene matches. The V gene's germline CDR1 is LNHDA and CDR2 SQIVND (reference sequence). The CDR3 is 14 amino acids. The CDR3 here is CASIRDRGRNGYTF. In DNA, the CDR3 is TGTGCCAGTATTCGGGACAGGGGAAGGAATGGCTACACCTTC.

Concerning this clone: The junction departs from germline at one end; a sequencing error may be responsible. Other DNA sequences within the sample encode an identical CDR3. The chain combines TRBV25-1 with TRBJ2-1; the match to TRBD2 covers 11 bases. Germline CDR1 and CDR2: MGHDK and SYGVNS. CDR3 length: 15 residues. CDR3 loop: CASSGGTSGHNEQFF. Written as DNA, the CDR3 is TGTGCCAGCAGTGGGGGGACTAGCGGCCACAACGAGCAGTTCTTC.

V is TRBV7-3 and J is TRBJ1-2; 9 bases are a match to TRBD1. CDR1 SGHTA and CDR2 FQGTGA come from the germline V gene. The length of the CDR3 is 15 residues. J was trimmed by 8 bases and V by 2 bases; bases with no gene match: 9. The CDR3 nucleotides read TGTGCCAGCAGCTTAGGGGGACAGGGAGGAGACGGCTACACCTTC. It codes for CASSLGGQGGDGYTF. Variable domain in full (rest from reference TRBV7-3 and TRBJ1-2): GAGVSQTPSNKVTEKGKYVELRCDPISGHTALYWYRQSLGQGPEFLIYFQGTGAADDSGLPNDRFFAVRPEGSVSTLKIQRTERGDSAVYLCASSLGGQGGDGYTFGSGTRLTVV.

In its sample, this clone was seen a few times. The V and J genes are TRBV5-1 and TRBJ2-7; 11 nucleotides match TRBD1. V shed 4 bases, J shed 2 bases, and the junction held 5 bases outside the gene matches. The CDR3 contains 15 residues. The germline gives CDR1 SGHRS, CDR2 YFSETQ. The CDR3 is CASSSPGQGAYEQYF. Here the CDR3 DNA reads TGCGCCAGCAGCAGCCCGGGACAGGGGGCCTACGAGCAGTACTTC.

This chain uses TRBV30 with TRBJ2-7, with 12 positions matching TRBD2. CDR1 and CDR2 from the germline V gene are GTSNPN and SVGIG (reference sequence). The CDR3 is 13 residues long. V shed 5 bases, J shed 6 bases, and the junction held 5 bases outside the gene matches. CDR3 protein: CAWGRTSGVEQYF. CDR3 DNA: TGTGCCTGGGGGAGGACTAGCGGGGTCGAGCAGTACTTC.

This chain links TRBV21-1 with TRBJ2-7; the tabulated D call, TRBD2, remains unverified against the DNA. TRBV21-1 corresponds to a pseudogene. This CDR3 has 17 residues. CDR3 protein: CASTKSGSEPYSYEQYF. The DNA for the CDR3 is TGTGCCAGCACAAAATCGGGTAGCGAACCCTACTCCTACGAGCAGTACTTC.

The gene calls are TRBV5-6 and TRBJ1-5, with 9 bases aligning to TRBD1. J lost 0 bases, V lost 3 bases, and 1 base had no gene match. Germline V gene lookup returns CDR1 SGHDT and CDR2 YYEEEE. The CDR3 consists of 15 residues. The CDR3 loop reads CASSWGQGSNQPQHF. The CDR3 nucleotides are TGTGCCAGCAGCTGGGGACAGGGTAGCAATCAGCCCCAGCATTTT.

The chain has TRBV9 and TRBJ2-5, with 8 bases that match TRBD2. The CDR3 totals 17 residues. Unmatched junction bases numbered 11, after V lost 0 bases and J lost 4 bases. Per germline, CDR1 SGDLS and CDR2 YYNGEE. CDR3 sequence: CASSVGYSGASGETQYF. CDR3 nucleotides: TGTGCCAGCAGCGTAGGTTATAGCGGGGCTTCGGGAGAGACCCAGTACTTC.

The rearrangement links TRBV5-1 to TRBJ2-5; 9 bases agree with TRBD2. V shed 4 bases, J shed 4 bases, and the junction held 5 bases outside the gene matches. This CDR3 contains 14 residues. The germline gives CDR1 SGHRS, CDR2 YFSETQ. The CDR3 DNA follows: TGCGCCAGCAGCGCTAGCGGGATGATAGAGACCCAGTACTTC. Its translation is CASSASGMIETQYF.

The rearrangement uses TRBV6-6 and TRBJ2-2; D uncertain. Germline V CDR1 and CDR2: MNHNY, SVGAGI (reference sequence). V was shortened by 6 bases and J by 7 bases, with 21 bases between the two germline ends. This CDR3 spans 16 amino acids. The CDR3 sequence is CASSKLSTRVGGELFF. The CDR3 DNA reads TGTGCCAGCAGCAAACTTTCGACTCGGGTCGGCGGGGAGCTGTTTTTT.

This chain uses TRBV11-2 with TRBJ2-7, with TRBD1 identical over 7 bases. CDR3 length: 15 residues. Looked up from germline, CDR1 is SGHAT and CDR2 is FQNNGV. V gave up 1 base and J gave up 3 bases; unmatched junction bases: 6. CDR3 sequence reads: CASSLGRDRLYEQYF. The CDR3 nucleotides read TGTGCCAGCAGCTTAGGAAGGGACAGACTCTACGAGCAGTACTTC.

In DNA, the CDR3 is TGTGCCAGCAGCTTATCTACTAGCGGGGGGGCCTTTGGAGATACGCAGTATTTT. As protein: CASSLSTSGGAFGDTQYF. The chain couples TRBV7-6 to TRBJ2-3; 13 bases align to TRBD2. The CDR3 runs 18 residues. In germline, CDR1 is SGHVS, CDR2 FNYEAQ. Losses at the gene ends were 2 bases for V and 5 bases for J; bases not matched to a gene: 10.

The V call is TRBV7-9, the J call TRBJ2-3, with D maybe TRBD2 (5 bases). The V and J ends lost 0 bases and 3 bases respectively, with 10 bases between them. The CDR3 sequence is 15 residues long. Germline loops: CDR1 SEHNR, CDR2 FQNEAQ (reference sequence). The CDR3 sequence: CASSLAGSRTDTQYF. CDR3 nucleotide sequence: TGTGCCAGCAGCTTAGCGGGGAGTCGTACAGATACGCAGTATTTT.